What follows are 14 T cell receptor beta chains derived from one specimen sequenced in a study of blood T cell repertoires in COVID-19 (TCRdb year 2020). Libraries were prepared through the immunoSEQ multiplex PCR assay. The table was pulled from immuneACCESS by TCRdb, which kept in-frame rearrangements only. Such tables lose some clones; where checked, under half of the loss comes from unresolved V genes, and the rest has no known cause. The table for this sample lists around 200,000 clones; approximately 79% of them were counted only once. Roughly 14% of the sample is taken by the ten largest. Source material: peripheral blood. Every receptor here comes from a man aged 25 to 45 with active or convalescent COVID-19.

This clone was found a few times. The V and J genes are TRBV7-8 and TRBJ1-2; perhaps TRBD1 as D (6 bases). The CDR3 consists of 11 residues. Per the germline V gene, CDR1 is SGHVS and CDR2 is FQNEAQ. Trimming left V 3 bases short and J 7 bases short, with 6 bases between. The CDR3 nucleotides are TGTGCCAGCAGCTTCAGGGGTGGCTACACCTTC. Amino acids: CASSFRGGYTF.

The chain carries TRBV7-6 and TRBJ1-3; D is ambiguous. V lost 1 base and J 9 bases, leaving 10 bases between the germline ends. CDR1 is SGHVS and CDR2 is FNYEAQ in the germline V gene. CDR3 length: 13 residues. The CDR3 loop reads CASSLVASGTIYF. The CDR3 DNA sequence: TGTGCCAGCAGCTTAGTGGCATCAGGCACCATATATTTT.

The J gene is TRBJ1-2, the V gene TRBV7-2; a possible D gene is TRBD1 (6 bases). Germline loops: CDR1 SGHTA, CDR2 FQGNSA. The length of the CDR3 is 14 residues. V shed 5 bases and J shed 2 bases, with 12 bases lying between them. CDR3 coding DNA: TGTGCCAGCAGCAGAACCGGGACAAACTATGGCTACACCTTC. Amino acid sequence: CASSRTGTNYGYTF.

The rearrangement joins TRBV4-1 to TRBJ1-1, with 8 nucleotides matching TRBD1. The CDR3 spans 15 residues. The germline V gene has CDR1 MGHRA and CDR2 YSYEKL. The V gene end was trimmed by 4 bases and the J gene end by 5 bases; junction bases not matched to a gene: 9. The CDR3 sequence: CASSRPQGGVTEAFF. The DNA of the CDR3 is TGCGCCAGCAGCCGCCCACAGGGGGGAGTTACTGAAGCTTTCTTT.

The chain's CDR3 is CASAPQDRGAKNIQYF. The DNA of the CDR3 is TGTGCCAGCGCCCCCCAGGACAGGGGAGCCAAAAACATTCAGTACTTC. This chain joins TRBV25-1 and TRBJ2-4; TRBD1 agrees at 9 bases. This CDR3 spans 16 amino acids. Germline V gives CDR1 MGHDK, CDR2 SYGVNS. The V segment lost 8 bases and the J segment 0 bases; nucleotides outside the gene matches: 8.

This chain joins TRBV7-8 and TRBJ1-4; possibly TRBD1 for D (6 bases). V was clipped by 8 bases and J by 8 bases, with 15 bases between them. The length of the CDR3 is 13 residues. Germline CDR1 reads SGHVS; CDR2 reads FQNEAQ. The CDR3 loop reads CASSPDREEKLFF. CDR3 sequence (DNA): TGTGCCAGCTCTCCGGACAGAGAGGAAAAACTGTTTTTT.

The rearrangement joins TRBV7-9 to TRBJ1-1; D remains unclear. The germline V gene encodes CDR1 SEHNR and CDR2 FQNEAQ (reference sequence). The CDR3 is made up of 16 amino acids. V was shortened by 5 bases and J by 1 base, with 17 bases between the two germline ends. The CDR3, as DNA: TGTGCCAGCAGCCGTACCGCGGTCGGGTCGAACACTGAAGCTTTCTTT. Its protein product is CASSRTAVGSNTEAFF.

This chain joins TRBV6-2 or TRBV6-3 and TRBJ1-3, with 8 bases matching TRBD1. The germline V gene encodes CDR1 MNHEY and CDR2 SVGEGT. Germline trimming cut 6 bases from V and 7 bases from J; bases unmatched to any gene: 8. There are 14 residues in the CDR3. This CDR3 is CASSHPDRVNTIYF. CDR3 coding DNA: TGTGCCAGCAGCCACCCGGACAGGGTGAACACCATATATTTT.

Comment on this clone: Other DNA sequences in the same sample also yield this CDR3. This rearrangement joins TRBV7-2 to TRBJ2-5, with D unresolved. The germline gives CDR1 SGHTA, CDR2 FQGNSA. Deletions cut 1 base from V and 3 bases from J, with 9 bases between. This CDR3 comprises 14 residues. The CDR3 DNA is TGTGCCAGCAGCTTAGACCCGAGTAAAGAGACCCAGTACTTC. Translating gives CASSLDPSKETQYF.

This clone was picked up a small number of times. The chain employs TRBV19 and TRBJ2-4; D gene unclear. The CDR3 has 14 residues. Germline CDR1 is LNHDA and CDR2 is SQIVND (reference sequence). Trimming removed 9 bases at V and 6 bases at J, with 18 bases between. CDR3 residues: CASSELIRGNIQYF. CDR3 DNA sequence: TGTGCCAGCAGCGAACTTATTCGTGGAAACATTCAGTACTTC.

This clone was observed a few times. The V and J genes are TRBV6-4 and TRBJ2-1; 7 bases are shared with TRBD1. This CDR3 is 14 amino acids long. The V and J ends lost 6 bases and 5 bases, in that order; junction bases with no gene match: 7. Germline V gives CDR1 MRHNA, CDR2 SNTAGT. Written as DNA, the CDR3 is TGTGCCAGCAGCGAGGGACAGCCAAACAATGAGCAGTTCTTC. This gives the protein CASSEGQPNNEQFF.

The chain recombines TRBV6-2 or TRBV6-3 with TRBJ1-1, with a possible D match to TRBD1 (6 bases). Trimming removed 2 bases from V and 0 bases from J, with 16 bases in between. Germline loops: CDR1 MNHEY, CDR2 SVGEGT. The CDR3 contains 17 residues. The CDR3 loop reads CASSYVGAHPMNTEAFF. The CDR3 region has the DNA TGTGCCAGCAGTTACGTGGGGGCTCACCCCATGAACACTGAAGCTTTCTTT.

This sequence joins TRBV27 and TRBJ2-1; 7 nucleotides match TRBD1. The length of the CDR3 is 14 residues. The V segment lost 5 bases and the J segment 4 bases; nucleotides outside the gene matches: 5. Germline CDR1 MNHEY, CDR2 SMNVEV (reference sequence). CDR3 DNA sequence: TGTGCCAGCAGTACTCGGGACAGTTACAATGAGCAGTTCTTC. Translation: CASSTRDSYNEQFF.

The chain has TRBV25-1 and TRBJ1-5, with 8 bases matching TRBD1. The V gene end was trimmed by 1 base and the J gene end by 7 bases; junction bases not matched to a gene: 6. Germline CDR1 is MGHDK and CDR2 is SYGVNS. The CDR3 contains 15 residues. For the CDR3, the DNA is TGTGCCAGCAGTGAATCCCTACAGGGGGAACAGCCCCAGCATTTT. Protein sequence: CASSESLQGEQPQHF. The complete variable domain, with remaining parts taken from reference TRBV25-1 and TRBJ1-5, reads EADIYQTPRYLVIGTGKKITLECSQTMGHDKMYWYQQDPGMELHLIHYSYGVNSTEKGDLSSESTVSRIRTEHFPLTLESARPSHTSQYLCASSESLQGEQPQHFGDGTRLSIL.